The clone carrying this TCR beta chain showed up many times. The antigen is not known. For TCR beta, libraries came from iRepertoire HTBI primers and Arm-PCR of CDR3 regions. From the multiplex PCR reads, TCRdb called clonotypes with MiXCR, one entry per CDR3 protein. The table shows 370,000 or so distinct CDR3 sequences, with under 20% occurring only once. Time point denoted: newly diagnosed GD, antithyroid drugs for less than 3 months. After RNA was extracted from PBMCs, the TCR library was made from it. The data stem from a study of regulatory T cells in long-lasting Graves disease. Overall study findings and caveats: Persistent patients shared more public clonotypes (around 2,500) than newly diagnosed patients (about 1,000). Segments TRBV28, TRBJ1-2 and TRBJ2-5 showed preferential usage in persistent disease.

This CDR3 region has 13 residues. V gave up 4 bases and J gave up 14 bases; unmatched junction bases: 11. These data also formed part of another study, on T cells in Graves' hyperthyroidism and ophthalmopathy.

V is TRBV12-3 or TRBV12-4 and J is TRBJ2-3; TRBD2 aligns across 8 bases. Source: peripheral blood mononuclear cells (PBMCs), taken at new diagnosis, from a patient treated with antithyroid drugs. This clonotype was sampled from a woman aged 18-29 years with Graves disease. The CDR3 DNA follows: TGTGCCAGCAGTTCAGGAGCGGGGGCCACCGGGTATTTT. Protein sequence: CASSSGAGATGYF.